These T cell receptor beta chains were read from a single sample in a study of cytomegalovirus exposure and HLA in healthy donors. Libraries were prepared by immunoSEQ multiplex PCR; TCRdb keeps only in-frame clonotypes and omits some of them. Of 200,000 to 250,000 clones in the sample, about 89% were seen once. The sample taken for sequencing was PBMCs. These receptors were taken from a young woman in good health and CMV-seronegative. CDR3s leave out the opening cysteine and the closing phenylalanine or tryptophan. Each record gives: clone size, J gene, V gene, CDR3 protein. Size is stated for part of the rows, as once, few or many counts, or as a class when the clone is expanded.

>-|TRBJ2-7|TRBV27
ASSLWAGLFYEQY
>-|TRBJ2-3|TRBV2
ASRDFTTDTQY
>once|TRBJ2-1|TRBV9
ASSPSGLWNEQF
>few|TRBJ1-1|TRBV30
AWSPVNTEAF
>-|TRBJ1-1|TRBV28
ASSFPRQGNTEAF
>-|TRBJ2-1|TRBV7-2
ASSLSSGSGGYNEQF
>-|TRBJ2-7|TRBV18
ASSTLDISYEQY
>-|TRBJ2-3|TRBV5-1
ASSFLQGRGTDTQY
>-|TRBJ2-7|TRBV6-5
ASRQGYEQY
>-|TRBJ2-2|TRBV11-2
ASSFLSRSELF